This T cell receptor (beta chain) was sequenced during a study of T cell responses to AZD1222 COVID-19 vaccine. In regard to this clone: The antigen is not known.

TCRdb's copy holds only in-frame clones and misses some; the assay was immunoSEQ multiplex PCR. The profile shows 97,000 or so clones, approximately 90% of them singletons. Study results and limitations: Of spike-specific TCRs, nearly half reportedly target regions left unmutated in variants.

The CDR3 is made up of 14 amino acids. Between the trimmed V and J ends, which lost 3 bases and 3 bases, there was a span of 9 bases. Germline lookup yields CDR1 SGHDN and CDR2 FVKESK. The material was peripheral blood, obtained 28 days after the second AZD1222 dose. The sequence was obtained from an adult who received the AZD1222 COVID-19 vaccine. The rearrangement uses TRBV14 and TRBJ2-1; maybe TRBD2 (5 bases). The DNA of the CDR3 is TGTGCCAGCAGCCAGGGTAGCGACTACAATGAGCAGTTCTTC. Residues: CASSQGSDYNEQFF.